These 17 T cell receptor beta chains originate from one sample sequenced in a study of shared clonotypes between healthy human individuals. Produced via immunoSEQ multiplex PCR; TCRdb's table is partial and in-frame only. The table records approximately 2.4 million clones, around 95% of them present only once. The sample comprised naive CD4+ T cells sorted from blood. Regarding subset: CD45RA+ positively selected. Source of these receptors: a man aged 18 to 29 in good health.

The rearrangement joins TRBV30 to TRBJ1-5, with unresolved D. V was shortened by 2 bases and J by 1 base, with 15 bases between the two germline ends. The CDR3 loop spans 16 amino acids. The V gene's germline CDR1 is GTSNPN and CDR2 SVGIG (reference sequence). DNA for the CDR3: TGTGCCTGGAGTCCGGAGGGATTTTGGAGCAATCAGCCCCAGCATTTT. The encoded protein is CAWSPEGFWSNQPQHF.

This chain connects TRBV5-6 to TRBJ1-2; perhaps TRBD1 as D (5 bases). The V end was cut by 3 bases, the J end by 4 bases, with 13 bases between. Germline CDR1 is SGHDT and CDR2 is YYEEEE. The CDR3 contains 14 residues. The CDR3 loop reads CASSSGAFGYGYTF. In DNA, the CDR3 is TGTGCCAGCAGCTCCGGGGCTTTCGGCTATGGCTACACCTTC.

This chain uses TRBV9 with TRBJ2-7; D is tentatively TRBD1 or TRBD2 (5 bases each). Trimming stripped 2 bases from V and 2 bases from J, with 14 bases between. The CDR3 is 15 residues long. From germline, CDR1 is SGDLS and CDR2 YYNGEE. The CDR3 DNA reads TGTGCCAGCAGCGTTGAGTTCCGGGGCCCCTACGAGCAGTACTTC. Its protein is CASSVEFRGPYEQYF.

This sequence joins TRBV7-2 and TRBJ2-1; the D gene is possibly TRBD1 (5 bases). Germline V lookup: CDR1 SGHTA, CDR2 FQGNSA. Deletions cut 2 bases from V and 7 bases from J, with 12 bases between. The CDR3 runs to 14 residues. CDR3 DNA: TGTGCCAGCAGCTTAATCGGCAGGGAAAATGAGCAGTTCTTC. Protein: CASSLIGRENEQFF.

The chain has TRBV19 and TRBJ1-6, with D possibly TRBD1 on 6 matching bases. V lost 7 bases, J lost 3 bases, and 13 bases lay in between. The CDR3 totals 15 residues. CDR1 and CDR2 (germline): LNHDA, SQIVND (reference sequence). CDR3 sequence (DNA): TGTGCCAGTAAAATAGCGGGACACTATAATTCACCCCTCCACTTT. Amino acid sequence: CASKIAGHYNSPLHF.

With respect to this clone: This specimen includes other DNA sequences encoding the same CDR3. The chain carries TRBV10-3 and TRBJ2-7, with 8 positions matching TRBD2. The CDR3 has 14 residues. Trimming removed 2 bases from V and 2 bases from J; junction bases left unmatched: 2. The V gene's germline CDR1 is ENHRY and CDR2 SYGVKD. The CDR3 bases are TGTGCCATCAGTGAGACTAGCGGAGCCTACGAGCAGTACTTC. It specifies CAISETSGAYEQYF.

This clone appeared once. The chain is built from TRBV5-8 and TRBJ1-1; 8 bases agree with TRBD1. Germline V CDR1 and CDR2: SGHTS, YDEGEE. V trimming: 0 bases; J trimming: 5 bases; junction bases outside the gene matches: 3. The CDR3 loop spans 14 amino acids. CDR3 coding DNA: TGTGCCAGCAGCTTGGGGACAGGGCGAACTGAAGCTTTCTTT. Translated: CASSLGTGRTEAFF.

The chain carries TRBV20-1 and TRBJ2-7; D remains unclear. CDR3 length: 10 amino acids. The germline V gene has CDR1 DFQATT and CDR2 SNEGSKA (reference sequence). Trimming stripped 4 bases from V and 2 bases from J, with 3 bases between. Here the CDR3 reads CSAIAYEQYF. The CDR3 DNA reads TGCAGTGCTATCGCCTACGAGCAGTACTTC.

V gene TRBV2 combines with J gene TRBJ2-2, with unresolved D. The V end lost 5 bases, the J end lost 4 bases, and 14 bases lay between the germline ends. Germline CDR1 SNHLY, CDR2 FYNNEI. CDR3 size: 15 residues. As DNA, the CDR3 is TGTGCCAGCAGTAAGATCGCAGGAACCACCGGGGAGCTGTTTTTT. This encodes CASSKIAGTTGELFF.

This chain uses TRBV4-2 with TRBJ1-4; possibly TRBD1 for D (5 bases). The CDR3 extends over 15 amino acids. V gave up 0 bases and J gave up 10 bases, with 15 bases separating them. From germline, CDR1 is LGHNA and CDR2 YNFKEQ. The CDR3 DNA reads TGTGCCAGCAGCCAAGATCTTCGGGGCGATGGAAAACTGTTTTTT. Its translation is CASSQDLRGDGKLFF.

The chain recombines TRBV11-2 with TRBJ1-5; 9 nucleotides line up with TRBD1. Germline loops: CDR1 SGHAT, CDR2 FQNNGV. Trimming at V came to 0 bases and at J to 7 bases, leaving 4 bases not matched to a gene. The CDR3 covers 15 residues. The CDR3 protein is CASSLEDRGNQPQHF. CDR3 sequence (DNA): TGTGCCAGCAGCTTAGAGGACAGGGGAAACCAGCCCCAGCATTTT.

V usage is TRBV6-1 and J usage is TRBJ1-4, with 7 bases aligning to TRBD1. The trim removed 1 base at V and 15 bases at J, leaving 8 bases unmatched. Germline V gives CDR1 MNHNS, CDR2 SASEGT. CDR3 size: 13 residues. The chain's CDR3 is CASSEDPQGWVFF. In nucleotides, the CDR3 is TGTGCCAGCAGTGAAGATCCACAGGGGTGGGTGTTTTTT.

A word on this clone: A junction boundary mismatches the germline segment, possibly from a read error. This sequence joins TRBV7-9 and TRBJ2-7; 9 positions match TRBD1. The CDR3 loop spans 14 amino acids. Per the germline V gene, CDR1 is SEHNR and CDR2 is FQNEAQ (reference sequence). The CDR3 loop reads CASSLAGTGNEQYF. The CDR3 nucleotides read TGTGCCAGCAGCCTAGCCGGGACAGGGAACGAGCAGTACTTC.

V gene TRBV2 combines with J gene TRBJ1-2, with 7 bases lining up with TRBD1. After removal of 5 bases from V and 8 bases from J, the junction contained 5 bases not matched to a gene. The CDR3 totals 12 residues. Germline CDR1 is SNHLY and CDR2 is FYNNEI. The CDR3 protein is CASSTGEGGYTF. DNA for the CDR3: TGTGCCAGCAGTACAGGGGAAGGCGGCTACACCTTC.

A note on this clone: This sample also contains other DNA sequences that code for the same CDR3. This chain uses TRBV28 with TRBJ1-2; no definite D call. V lost 1 base to trimming and J lost 1 base, with 7 bases between them. This CDR3 region has 14 residues. Germline CDR1 reads MDHEN; CDR2 reads SYDVKM. CDR3 amino acids: CASSLSDRNYGYTF. The CDR3 coding sequence is TGTGCCAGCAGTTTATCGGACCGTAACTATGGCTACACCTTC.

To note about this clone: The identical CDR3 is also encoded by other nucleotide sequences in the sample. This chain joins TRBV7-2 and TRBJ2-7; D might be TRBD2 (6 bases). The V gene's germline CDR1 is SGHTA and CDR2 FQGNSA. This CDR3 comprises 12 residues. V gave up 5 bases and J gave up 3 bases, with 8 bases separating them. The CDR3 region is CASSGGGYEQYF. CDR3 in DNA: TGTGCCAGCAGCGGGGGAGGCTACGAGCAGTACTTC.

The V and J genes are TRBV19 and TRBJ2-5, with unresolved D. The CDR3 loop spans 15 amino acids. The germline V gene has CDR1 LNHDA and CDR2 SQIVND (reference sequence). V gave up 6 bases and J gave up 3 bases, with 17 bases separating them. Here the CDR3 DNA reads TGTGCCAGTAGCCCCGACACGTGGGTAAAAGAGACCCAGTACTTC. As protein: CASSPDTWVKETQYF.